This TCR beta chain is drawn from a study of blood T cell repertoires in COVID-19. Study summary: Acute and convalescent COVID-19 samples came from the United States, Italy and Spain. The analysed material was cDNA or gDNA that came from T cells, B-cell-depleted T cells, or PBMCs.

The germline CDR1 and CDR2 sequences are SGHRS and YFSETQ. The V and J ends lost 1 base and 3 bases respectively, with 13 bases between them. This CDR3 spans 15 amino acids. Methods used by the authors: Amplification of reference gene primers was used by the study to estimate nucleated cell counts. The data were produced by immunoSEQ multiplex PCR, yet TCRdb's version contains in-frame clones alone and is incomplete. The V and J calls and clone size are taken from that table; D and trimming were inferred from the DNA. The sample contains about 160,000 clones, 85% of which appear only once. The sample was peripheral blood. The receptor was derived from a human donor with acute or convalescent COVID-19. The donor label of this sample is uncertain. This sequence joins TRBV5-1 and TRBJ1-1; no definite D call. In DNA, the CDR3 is TGCGCCAGCAGCTTGAGAGGGCACGGATACACTGAAGCTTTCTTT. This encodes CASSLRGHGYTEAFF.